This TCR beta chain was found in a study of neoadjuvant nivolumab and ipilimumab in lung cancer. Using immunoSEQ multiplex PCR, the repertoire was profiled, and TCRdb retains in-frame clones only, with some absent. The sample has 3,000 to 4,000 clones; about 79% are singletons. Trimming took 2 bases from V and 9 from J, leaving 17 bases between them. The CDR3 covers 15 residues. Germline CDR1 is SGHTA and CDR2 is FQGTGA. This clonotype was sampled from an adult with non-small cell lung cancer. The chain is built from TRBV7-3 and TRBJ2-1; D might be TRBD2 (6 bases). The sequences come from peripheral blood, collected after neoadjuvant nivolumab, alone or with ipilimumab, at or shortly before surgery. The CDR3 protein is CASSLLGGERSEQFF. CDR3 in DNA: TGTGCCAGCAGCTTACTTGGAGGGGAGAGGAGTGAGCAGTTCTTC.